Described below is a single T cell receptor beta chain sequence and its context. Profiled with immunoSEQ multiplex PCR; TCRdb holds only in-frame clones, not every one. The sample shows about 51,000 clones, approximately 81% of them seen only once. Germline CDR1 reads SEHNR; CDR2 reads FQNEAQ (reference sequence). This CDR3 region has 15 residues. The V and J ends lost 4 bases and 5 bases respectively, with 17 bases between them. This entry comes from a study of OX40 agonist ivuxolimab in advanced cancers. The gene calls are TRBV7-9 and TRBJ1-1; D possibly corresponds to TRBD1 (5 bases). Sequenced material: CD4+ or CD8+ T cells sorted from blood, taken in a trial of the OX40 agonist ivuxolimab. The sequence came from an adult with an advanced solid tumor such as melanoma, head and neck, liver or kidney cancer. CDR3 DNA sequence: TGTGCCAGCAGCTCGACCCAGGGTAGGAGTACTGAAGCTTTCTTT. Its protein is CASSSTQGRSTEAFF.